This T cell receptor beta chain comes out of a study of control samples from healthy donors and cancer patients. Sequenced by immunoSEQ multiplex PCR; TCRdb stores in-frame clones only, minus some. The sample holds 120,000 to 150,000 clones, around 90% seen once. Germline CDR1 reads SGDLS; CDR2 reads YYNGEE. This CDR3 spans 13 amino acids. Trimming removed 4 bases from V and 7 bases from J; junction bases left unmatched: 2. The TCR sequence derives from a man aged 25-40 years in good health. The rearrangement joins TRBV9 to TRBJ1-6, with 7 nucleotides matching TRBD1. The sequenced sample consisted of blood. CDR3 in amino acids: CASSSGGNSPLHF. The DNA of the CDR3 is TGTGCCAGCAGCTCAGGGGGGAATTCACCCCTCCACTTT. Variable domain in full (rest from reference TRBV9 and TRBJ1-6): DSGVTQTPKHLITATGQRVTLRCSPRSGDLSVYWYQQSLDQGLQFLIQYYNGEERAKGNILERFSAQQFPDLHSELNLSSLELGDSALYFCASSSGGNSPLHFGNGTRLTVT.